The 13 T cell receptor beta chains below come from one sample, sequenced in a study of a mutant IDH1 vaccine in newly diagnosed glioma. Antigen specificity for these receptors is unknown. This table comes from immunoSEQ multiplex PCR, and its TCRdb copy is limited to in-frame clones, with some not included. Of tens of thousands of clones in the sample, over 65% were seen once. Time point indicated: week 35, safety follow-up. Each dose of the vaccine consisted of 300 ug of mutant IDH1 20-mer peptide, with topical imiquimod. This specimen was PBMCs, taken from a glioma patient whose treatment included an IDH1 peptide vaccine. These receptors were collected from a middle-aged woman with glioma.

This chain joins TRBV5-4 and TRBJ2-1; the D gene is possibly TRBD2 (5 bases). Deletions cut 3 bases from V and 5 bases from J, with 18 bases between. The CDR3 runs 16 residues. Germline-derived CDR1 and CDR2 are SGHNT and YYREEE (reference sequence). CDR3 in DNA: TGTGCCAGCAGCTCGGACCCCTTCTCGGAGGACAATGAGCAGTTCTTC. It is translated as CASSSDPFSEDNEQFF.

V gene TRBV9 combines with J gene TRBJ2-4; TRBD2 agrees at 9 bases. Germline V gene sequence: CDR1 SGDLS, CDR2 YYNGEE. The trim removed 0 bases at V and 2 bases at J, leaving 6 bases unmatched. The CDR3 is 17 residues long. The CDR3 here is CASSVDLSGGSKNIQYF. In nucleotides, the CDR3 is TGTGCCAGCAGCGTAGACCTTAGCGGGGGTTCCAAAAACATTCAGTACTTC.

The chain links TRBV4-3 to TRBJ2-5; 8 bases align to TRBD1. V shed 1 base, J shed 4 bases, and the junction held 5 bases outside the gene matches. This CDR3 has 15 residues. The germline V gene encodes CDR1 LGHNA and CDR2 YSLEER. This chain's CDR3 is CASSQGTGGRETQYF. The CDR3, as DNA: TGCGCCAGCAGCCAAGGTACAGGGGGGAGAGAGACCCAGTACTTC.

V gene TRBV16 combines with J gene TRBJ1-1; D is undetermined. Per the germline V gene, CDR1 is KGHSY and CDR2 is FQNENV. The length of the CDR3 is 15 residues. V was shortened by 0 bases and J by 4 bases, with 12 bases between the two germline ends. CDR3 in DNA: TGTGCCAGCAGCCAATCGAGTGGCCGGATCACTGAAGCTTTCTTT. Amino acid sequence: CASSQSSGRITEAFF.

The chain uses TRBV6-1 and TRBJ1-3, with no clear D. The length of the CDR3 is 13 residues. Deletions cut 8 bases from V and 4 bases from J, with 12 bases between. Germline V gives CDR1 MNHNS, CDR2 SASEGT. Written as DNA, the CDR3 is TGTGCCAGCGAGGGAGGGTCGGGAAACACCATATATTTT. Amino acids: CASEGGSGNTIYF.

V gene TRBV2 combines with J gene TRBJ2-5; no firm D call. In germline, CDR1 is SNHLY, CDR2 FYNNEI. Trimming removed 8 bases from V and 7 bases from J, with 14 bases in between. The CDR3 has 12 amino acids. CDR3 coding DNA: TGTGCCAGCGCTCGCGAGGCGCTGACCCAGTACTTC. It translates to CASAREALTQYF.

The chain combines TRBV25-1 with TRBJ2-5, with 12 bases identical to TRBD1. The trim removed 5 bases at V and 5 bases at J, leaving 12 bases unmatched. The CDR3 has 17 amino acids. The germline CDR1 and CDR2 sequences are MGHDK and SYGVNS. CDR3 sequence: CASSLSRDRGLGETQYF. CDR3 bases: TGTGCCAGCAGTTTATCCCGGGACAGGGGGCTGGGGGAGACCCAGTACTTC.

CDR3 sequence reads: CASSPDSGMGQPQHF. The CDR3 bases are TGTGCCAGTAGTCCGGATTCAGGGATGGGTCAGCCCCAGCATTTT. The chain joins TRBV19 to TRBJ1-5; tentative D call: TRBD1 (5 bases). The CDR3 extends over 15 amino acids. Per the germline V gene, CDR1 is LNHDA and CDR2 is SQIVND (reference sequence). V lost 5 bases and J 6 bases, leaving 17 bases between the germline ends.

The rearrangement joins TRBV11-2 to TRBJ1-6; D gene uncertain. Looked up from germline, CDR1 is SGHAT and CDR2 is FQNNGV. Trimming removed 3 bases at V and 7 bases at J, with 10 bases between. CDR3 length: 14 residues. As DNA, the CDR3 is TGTGCCAGCAGCTTTCGGACGGGCAATTCACCCCTCCACTTT. This encodes CASSFRTGNSPLHF.

The J gene is TRBJ1-1, the V gene TRBV4-3; maybe TRBD1 (5 bases). CDR1 is LGHNA, CDR2 YSLEER, per germline. V was pared by 4 bases and J by 8 bases, with 14 bases between. This CDR3 is 13 amino acids long. The CDR3 sequence: CASSPGFGAEAFF. Here the CDR3 DNA reads TGCGCCAGCAGCCCCGGATTCGGGGCAGAAGCTTTCTTT.

The chain employs TRBV6-6 and TRBJ1-5, with D unresolved. V dropped 2 bases and J dropped 0 bases, with 8 bases sitting between them. Germline V gene sequence: CDR1 MNHNY, CDR2 SVGAGI (reference sequence). This CDR3 comprises 15 residues. The DNA for the CDR3 is TGTGCCAGCAGTTACCCCGACGGTAGCAATCAGCCCCAGCATTTT. This sequence encodes CASSYPDGSNQPQHF.

The J gene is TRBJ2-2, the V gene TRBV27, with 7 nucleotides matching TRBD1. The V gene's germline CDR1 is MNHEY and CDR2 SMNVEV (reference sequence). Trimming cost V 8 bases and J 2 bases; bases outside gene matches: 11. The length of the CDR3 is 16 residues. The CDR3 bases are TGTGCCAGCTCGCCCGGGACAGCGATTAACACCGGGGAGCTGTTTTTT. Translation gives CASSPGTAINTGELFF.

This chain links TRBV30 with TRBJ2-5, with D hard to call. There are 13 residues in the CDR3. CDR1 and CDR2 from the germline V gene are GTSNPN and SVGIG (reference sequence). The ends were cut back, 0 bases at V and 6 bases at J, with 11 bases in the middle. The CDR3 is CAWSVLRIKTQYF. The CDR3, as DNA: TGTGCCTGGAGTGTACTGAGGATCAAGACCCAGTACTTC.